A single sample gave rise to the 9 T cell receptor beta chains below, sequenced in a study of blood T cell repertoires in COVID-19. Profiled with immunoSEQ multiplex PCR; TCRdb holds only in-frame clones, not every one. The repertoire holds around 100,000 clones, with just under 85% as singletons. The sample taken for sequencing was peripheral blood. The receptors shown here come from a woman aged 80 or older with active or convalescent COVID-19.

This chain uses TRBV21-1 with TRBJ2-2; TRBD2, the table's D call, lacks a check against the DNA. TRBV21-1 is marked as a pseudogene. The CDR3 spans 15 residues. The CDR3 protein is CASKGSGRNTGELFF. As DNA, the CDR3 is TGTGCCAGCAAAGGGAGCGGGAGGAACACCGGGGAGCTGTTTTTT.

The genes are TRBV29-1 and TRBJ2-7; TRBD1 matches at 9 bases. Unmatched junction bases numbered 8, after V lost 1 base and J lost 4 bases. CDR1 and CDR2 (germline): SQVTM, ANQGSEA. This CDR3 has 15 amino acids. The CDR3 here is CSVEGDGTGLYEQYF. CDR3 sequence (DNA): TGCAGCGTTGAAGGGGACGGGACAGGGTTGTACGAGCAGTACTTC.

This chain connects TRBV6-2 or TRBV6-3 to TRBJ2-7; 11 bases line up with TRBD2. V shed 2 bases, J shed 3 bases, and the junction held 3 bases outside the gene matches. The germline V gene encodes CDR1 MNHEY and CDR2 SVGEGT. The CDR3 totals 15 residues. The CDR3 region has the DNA TGTGCCAGCAGTTACAGGCTAGCGGGAGGCTACGAGCAGTACTTC. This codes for CASSYRLAGGYEQYF.

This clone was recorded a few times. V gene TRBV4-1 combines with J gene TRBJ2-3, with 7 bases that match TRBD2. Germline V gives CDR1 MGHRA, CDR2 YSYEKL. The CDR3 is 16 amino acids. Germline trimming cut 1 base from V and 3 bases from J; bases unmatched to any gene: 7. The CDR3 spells CASSQGLAVGTDTQYF. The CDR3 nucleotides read TGCGCCAGCAGCCAAGGGCTAGCGGTAGGAACAGATACGCAGTATTTT.

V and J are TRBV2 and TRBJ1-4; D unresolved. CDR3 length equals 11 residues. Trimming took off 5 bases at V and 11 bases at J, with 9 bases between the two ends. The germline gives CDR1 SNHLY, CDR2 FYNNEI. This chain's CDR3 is CASSIGRKLFF. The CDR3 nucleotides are TGTGCCAGCAGTATTGGCCGCAAACTGTTTTTT.

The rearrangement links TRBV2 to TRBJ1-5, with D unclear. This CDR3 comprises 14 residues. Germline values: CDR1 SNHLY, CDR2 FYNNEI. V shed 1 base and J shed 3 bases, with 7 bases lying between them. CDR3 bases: TGTGCCAGCAGTGAAGTCTCGTTCAATCAGCCCCAGCATTTT. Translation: CASSEVSFNQPQHF.

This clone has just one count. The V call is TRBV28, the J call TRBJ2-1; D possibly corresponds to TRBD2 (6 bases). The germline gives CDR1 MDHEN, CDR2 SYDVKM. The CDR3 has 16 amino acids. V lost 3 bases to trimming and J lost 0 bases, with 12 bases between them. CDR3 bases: TGTGCCAGCAGTTTGGAGGGGATGGCCTCCTACAATGAGCAGTTCTTC. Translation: CASSLEGMASYNEQFF.

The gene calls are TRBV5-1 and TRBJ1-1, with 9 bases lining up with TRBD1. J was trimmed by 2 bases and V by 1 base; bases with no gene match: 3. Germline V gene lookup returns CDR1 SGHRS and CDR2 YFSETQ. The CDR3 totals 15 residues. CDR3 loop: CASSLSGQGNTEAFF. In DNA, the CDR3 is TGCGCCAGCAGCTTGTCGGGACAGGGAAACACTGAAGCTTTCTTT.

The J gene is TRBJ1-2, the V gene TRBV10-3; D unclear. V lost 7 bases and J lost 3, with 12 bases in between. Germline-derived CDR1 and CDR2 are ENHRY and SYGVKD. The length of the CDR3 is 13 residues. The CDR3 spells CAITREEDYGYTF. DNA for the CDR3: TGTGCCATCACCCGGGAAGAGGACTATGGCTACACCTTC.